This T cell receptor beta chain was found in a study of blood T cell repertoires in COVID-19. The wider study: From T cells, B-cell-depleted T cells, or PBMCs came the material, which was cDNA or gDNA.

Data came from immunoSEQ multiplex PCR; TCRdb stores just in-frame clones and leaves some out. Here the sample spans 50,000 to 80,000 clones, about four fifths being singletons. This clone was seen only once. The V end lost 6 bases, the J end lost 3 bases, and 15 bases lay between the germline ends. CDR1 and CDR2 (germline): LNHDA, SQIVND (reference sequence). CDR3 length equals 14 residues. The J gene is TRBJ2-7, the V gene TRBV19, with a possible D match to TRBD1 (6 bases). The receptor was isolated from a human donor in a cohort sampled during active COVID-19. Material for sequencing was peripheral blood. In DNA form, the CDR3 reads TGTGCCAGTAGCCAGGGGCCGGGATTCTACGAGCAGTACTTC. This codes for CASSQGPGFYEQYF.